The clone carrying this TCR beta chain has at least ten counts. Antigen unknown. Criteria for exclusion of patients were uncontrolled infection, other autoimmune disease, pregnancy or lactation. The data stem from a study of T cells in Graves' hyperthyroidism and ophthalmopathy. For the study at large: At initial diagnosis, before any treatment had begun, peripheral blood was obtained.

RNA transcripts provided the source from which TCR beta CDR3 regions were amplified. In the first-round RT-PCR of the TCR CDR3, the HTBI primer set was used. TCRdb fed the multiplex PCR reads into MiXCR, producing one record per CDR3 protein. The table includes 450,000 to 650,000 distinct CDR3 sequences, over 12% detected once. Study-level results: Most thyroid clonotypes with frequency above 0.001 were detected in blood.

Germline CDR1 and CDR2: SGHTA and FQGTGA. CDR3 size: 14 residues. The trim removed 5 bases at V and 6 bases at J, leaving 9 bases unmatched. What was sequenced was blood. The chain carries TRBV7-3 and TRBJ2-7; 8 positions agree with TRBD2. The TCR was taken from a woman between 18 and 30 years old with Graves' ophthalmopathy. The DNA of the CDR3 is TGTGCCAGCAGCCCAAGCGCGGGGGGCGGCGAGCAGTACTTC. Translation: CASSPSAGGGEQYF.